What follows describes a single TCR beta chain. Antigen specificity is unknown. This same CDR3 is encoded by further DNA sequences in the sample. The sort gate was single viable CD3+CD4+CD8-CD45RO+ cells for memory CD4+ T cells. This specimen comes from a study of memory CD4+ T cells and cytomegalovirus serostatus. Whole-study findings and limits: About two fifths of the roughly 150 known CMV-associated TCRbeta sequences appeared in CD4+ memory. Repertoires predicted CMV serostatus with median bootstrapped AUC of around 0.96.

The table came from immunoSEQ multiplex PCR; TCRdb's copy has only in-frame clones and leaves some out. Among tens of thousands of clones listed, 76% were seen once. V lost 3 bases and J 5 bases, leaving 7 bases between the germline ends. Germline V gives CDR1 SGHDN, CDR2 FVKESK. This CDR3 has 12 residues. The sample comprised memory CD4+ T cells from blood. The chain couples TRBV14 to TRBJ2-5; D possibly corresponds to TRBD2 (6 bases). The TCR sequence derives from an adult in good health and CMV-seronegative. DNA for the CDR3: TGTGCCAGCAGCCAGGCGGGGGAGACCCAGTACTTC. Translation gives CASSQAGETQYF.